The clone carrying this T cell receptor beta chain showed up many times. What it binds is not known. The data are from a study of molecular identifiers for immune sequencing clone quantification. TCRdb used MiXCR to reprocess the PCR reads, holding one entry per CDR3 protein. The sample holds under 350,000 distinct CDR3 sequences, roughly a quarter seen once. Study-wide results and caveats: Clonotypes topping 20 RNA copies carried over 99% of effector molecules but under 1% of naive ones. Identical barcode-sharing TCR molecules could lead to underestimated sizes for highly expanded clones.

Using 10%, 30% or 50% RNA, naive CD8 libraries were derived from roughly 20,000 to 1,000,000 sorted cells. Isolation of naive CD8 T cells was achieved by sorting on a CD8+CD4-CCR7+CD45RA+ phenotype. This TCR was recovered from a human donor in good health. Some libraries in this study had Jurkat cell RNA spiked in. Sequenced material: naive CD8+ T cells from blood, with Jurkat cell RNA spiked in. The subset was: FACS-sorted CD8+CD4-CCR7+CD45RA+ naive T cells.

CDR3 region: CASSFPGHQVEQYF. The CDR3 nucleotides are TGTGCCAGCAGCTTCCCGGGACACCAGGTCGAGCAGTACTTC. The V call is TRBV7-9, the J call TRBJ2-7, with a weak D call TRBD1 (6 bases). V lost 3 bases and J lost 6, with 15 bases in between. Looked up from germline, CDR1 is SEHNR and CDR2 is FQNEAQ (reference sequence). This CDR3 spans 14 amino acids. Based on the CDR3 plus reference TRBV7-9 and TRBJ2-7, the full variable domain is DTGVSQNPRHKITKRGQNVTFRCDPISEHNRLYWYRQTLGQGPEFLTYFQNEAQLEKSRLLSDRFSAERPKGSFSTLEIQRTEQGDSAMYLCASSFPGHQVEQYFGPGTRLTVT.